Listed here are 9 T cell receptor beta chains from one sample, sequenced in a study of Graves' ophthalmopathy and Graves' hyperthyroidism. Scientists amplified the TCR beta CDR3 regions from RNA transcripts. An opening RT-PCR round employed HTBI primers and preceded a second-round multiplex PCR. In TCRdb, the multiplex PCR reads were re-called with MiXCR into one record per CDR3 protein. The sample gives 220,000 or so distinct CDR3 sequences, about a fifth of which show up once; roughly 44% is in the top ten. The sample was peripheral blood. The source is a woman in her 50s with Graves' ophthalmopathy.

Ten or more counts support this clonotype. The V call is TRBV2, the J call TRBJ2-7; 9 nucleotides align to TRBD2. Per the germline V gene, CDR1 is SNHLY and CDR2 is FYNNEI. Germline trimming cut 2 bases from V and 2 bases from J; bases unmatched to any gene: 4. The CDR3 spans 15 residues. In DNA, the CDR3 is TGTGCCAGCAGTGAAAGGCCTAGCGGGGCCTACGAGCAGTACTTC. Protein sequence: CASSERPSGAYEQYF.

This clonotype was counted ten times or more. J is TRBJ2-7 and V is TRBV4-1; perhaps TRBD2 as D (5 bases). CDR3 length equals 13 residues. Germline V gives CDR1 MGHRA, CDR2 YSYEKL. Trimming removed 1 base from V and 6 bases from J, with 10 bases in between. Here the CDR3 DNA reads TGCGCCAGCAGCCAAGCCCGGGGTCTCGAGCAGTACTTC. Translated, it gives CASSQARGLEQYF.

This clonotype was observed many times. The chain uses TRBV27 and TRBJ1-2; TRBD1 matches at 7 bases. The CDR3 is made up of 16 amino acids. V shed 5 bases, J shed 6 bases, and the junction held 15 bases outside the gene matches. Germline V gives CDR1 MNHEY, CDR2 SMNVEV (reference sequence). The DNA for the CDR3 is TGTGCCAGCAGTAGACAGGGACCACCAAATTGGGATGGCTACACCTTC. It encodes CASSRQGPPNWDGYTF.

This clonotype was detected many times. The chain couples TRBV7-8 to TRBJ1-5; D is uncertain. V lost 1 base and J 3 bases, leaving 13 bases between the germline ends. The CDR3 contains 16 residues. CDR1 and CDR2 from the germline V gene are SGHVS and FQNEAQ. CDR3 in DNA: TGTGCCAGCAGCTTAGTTCCCCGACAAAACAATCAGCCCCAGCATTTT. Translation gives CASSLVPRQNNQPQHF.

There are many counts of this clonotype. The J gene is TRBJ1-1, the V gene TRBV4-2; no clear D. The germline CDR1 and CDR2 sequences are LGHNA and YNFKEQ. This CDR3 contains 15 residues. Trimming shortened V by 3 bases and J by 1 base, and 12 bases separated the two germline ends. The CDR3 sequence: CASSHRGERNTEAFF. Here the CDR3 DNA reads TGTGCCAGCAGCCACCGGGGAGAGAGGAACACTGAAGCTTTCTTT.

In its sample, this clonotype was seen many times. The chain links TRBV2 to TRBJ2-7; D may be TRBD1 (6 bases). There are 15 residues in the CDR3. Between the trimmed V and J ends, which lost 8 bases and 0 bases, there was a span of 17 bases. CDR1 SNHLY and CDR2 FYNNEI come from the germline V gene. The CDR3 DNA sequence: TGTGCCAGCCGGTTAACAGGGCTGAGCTCCTACGAGCAGTACTTC. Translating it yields CASRLTGLSSYEQYF. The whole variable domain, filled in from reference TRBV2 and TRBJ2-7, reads EPEVTQTPSHQVTQMGQEVILRCVPISNHLYFYWYRQILGQKVEFLVSFYNNEISEKSEIFDDQFSVERPDGSNFTLKIRSTKLEDSAMYFCASRLTGLSSYEQYFGPGTRLTVT.

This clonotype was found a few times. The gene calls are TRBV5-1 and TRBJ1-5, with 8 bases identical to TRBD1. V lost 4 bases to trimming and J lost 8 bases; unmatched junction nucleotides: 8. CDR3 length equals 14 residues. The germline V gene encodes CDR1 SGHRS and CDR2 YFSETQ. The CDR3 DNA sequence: TGCGCCAGCAGCACTGGACAGGGTACGGAGCCCCAGCATTTT. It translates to CASSTGQGTEPQHF.

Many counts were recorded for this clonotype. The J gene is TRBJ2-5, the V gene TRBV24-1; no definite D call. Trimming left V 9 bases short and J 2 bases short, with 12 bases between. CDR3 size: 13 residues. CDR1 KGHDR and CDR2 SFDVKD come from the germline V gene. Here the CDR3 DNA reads TGTGCCACCCGGCCGGAAGGACAAGAGACCCAGTACTTC. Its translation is CATRPEGQETQYF.

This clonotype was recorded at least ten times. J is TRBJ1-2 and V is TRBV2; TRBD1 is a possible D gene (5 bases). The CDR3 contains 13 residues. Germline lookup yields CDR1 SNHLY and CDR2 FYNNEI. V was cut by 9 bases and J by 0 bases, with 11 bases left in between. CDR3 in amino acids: CARGTDSNYGYTF. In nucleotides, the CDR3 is TGTGCCAGAGGGACGGATTCTAACTATGGCTACACCTTC.